The source of this TCR beta chain is a study of cytomegalovirus exposure and HLA in healthy donors. Amplification used 60 Vbeta primers and 13 Jbeta primers. Clones were read by immunoSEQ multiplex PCR, and TCRdb kept only the in-frame ones, dropping some. The table includes about 150,000 clones, about 75% detected once. This CDR3 has 14 amino acids. Germline CDR1 is SGHDT and CDR2 is YYEEEE. V lost 9 bases and J lost 2, with 12 bases in between. The study, taken as a whole, reports: CMV serostatus was the sole immune exposure information available. Cytomegalovirus-associated TCR beta chains were listed, numbering some 150.

Of note for this clone: Its antigen is not identified.

Sequenced: PBMCs. J is TRBJ2-6 and V is TRBV5-6; D gene ambiguous. This clonotype originated in a man aged 18 to 29 in good health and CMV-seronegative. Here the CDR3 reads CATFTAAGANVLTF. CDR3 DNA sequence: TGTGCCACCTTCACAGCAGCTGGGGCCAACGTCCTGACTTTC.